The clone carrying this T cell receptor beta chain was observed at least ten times. Its antigen is not known. The data derive from a study of regulatory T cells in long-lasting Graves disease. Findings and caveats of the study: Preferential use of TRBV28, TRBJ1-2 and TRBJ2-5 was seen in persistent disease.

According to the study, TCR beta libraries were built with iRepertoire HTBI primers and CDR3-region Arm-PCR. Each CDR3 protein is one row after TCRdb ran MiXCR on the multiplex PCR reads. The table has approximately 350,000 distinct CDR3 sequences, about 23% seen once. Time point in this sample: persistent/refractory GD, antithyroid drugs over 5 years with positive TRAb. The TCR library used RNA extracted from PBMCs. Investigators report Graves' disease was diagnosed under American Thyroid Association guidelines. In Xi'an, China, an endocrinology department was the source of patients. EDTA tubes were used for drawing around 8.2 milliliters of peripheral blood. The ends were cut back, 6 bases at V and 5 bases at J, with 20 bases in the middle. This CDR3 is built from 16 residues. CDR1 is MNHEY, CDR2 SMNVEV, per germline (reference sequence).

The clonotype originates from a woman between 40 and 55 years old with Graves disease. This sample comprised peripheral blood mononuclear cells (PBMCs), obtained when the disease was refractory, from a patient treated with antithyroid drugs. The chain has TRBV27 and TRBJ2-4; D unclear. The CDR3: CASSPPGLGMENIQYF. For the CDR3, the DNA is TGTGCCAGCAGCCCCCCCGGGTTGGGGATGGAAAACATTCAGTACTTC.